Listed here are 7 T cell receptor beta chains from one sample, sequenced in a study of blood T cell repertoires in COVID-19. Measured with immunoSEQ multiplex PCR; TCRdb has only the in-frame clones, and not every one. The sample includes about 51,000 clones, approximately 86% of them seen just once. The specimen sequenced was peripheral blood. Source of these receptors: a man older than 75 with active COVID-19.

The chain recombines TRBV7-2 with TRBJ2-1; D is perhaps TRBD2 (6 bases). The CDR3 sequence is 12 residues long. Germline V gene lookup returns CDR1 SGHTA and CDR2 FQGNSA. V was trimmed by 5 bases and J by 16 bases, leaving 18 bases between them. The CDR3 DNA reads TGTGCCAGCAGCCGGGTCGGGGGACGGTGCTTCTTC. Translation: CASSRVGGRCFF.

The chain links TRBV6-2 or TRBV6-3 to TRBJ2-5, with 12 bases lining up with TRBD2. CDR3 length equals 16 residues. Germline CDR1 MNHEY, CDR2 SVGEGT. Trimming removed 2 bases from V and 7 bases from J; junction bases left unmatched: 8. For the CDR3, the DNA is TGTGCCAGCAGTTACGGGACTAGCGGGTCCTCATGGACCCAGTACTTC. This encodes CASSYGTSGSSWTQYF.

V and J are TRBV5-6 and TRBJ2-7; 8 nucleotides match TRBD2. There are 15 residues in the CDR3. Germline values: CDR1 SGHDT, CDR2 YYEEEE. Losses at the gene ends were 2 bases for V and 6 bases for J; bases not matched to a gene: 10. CDR3 bases: TGTGCCAGCAGCTTAGCGGGACTAGAAGCCTCCGAGCAGTACTTC. Translation gives CASSLAGLEASEQYF.

The chain recombines TRBV6-9 with TRBJ2-1; possible D gene TRBD2, 6 bases. The CDR3 is 15 amino acids. V was cut by 4 bases and J by 8 bases, with 18 bases left in between. Germline lookup yields CDR1 MNHGY and CDR2 SVAAGI. CDR3 coding DNA: TGTGCCAGCAGTTCCCCGGGACTCGGACGACATGAGCAGTTCTTC. It codes for CASSSPGLGRHEQFF.

Only a few counts were recorded for this clone. The chain joins TRBV12-5 to TRBJ2-3; D is possibly TRBD1 (5 bases). CDR1 is LGHNT and CDR2 is FRNRAP in the germline V gene. This CDR3 region has 13 residues. Deletions cut 7 bases from V and 5 bases from J, with 13 bases between. DNA of the CDR3: TGTGCTAGTGCCTTATCCCAGGGAGATACGCAGTATTTT. Amino acid sequence: CASALSQGDTQYF.

The rearrangement links TRBV28 to TRBJ2-3, with 7 bases fitting TRBD2. Trimming took 1 base from V and 2 from J; bases not matched to a gene: 15. This CDR3 has 19 amino acids. Germline CDR1 MDHEN, CDR2 SYDVKM. The CDR3 loop reads CASSLSKRFLAVFTDTQYF. CDR3 DNA: TGTGCCAGCAGTTTATCCAAGAGGTTTCTAGCGGTTTTCACAGATACGCAGTATTTT.

The chain links TRBV6-4 to TRBJ2-7; 7 bases are shared with TRBD2. CDR3 length equals 12 residues. The germline V gene encodes CDR1 MRHNA and CDR2 SNTAGT. V lost 4 bases and J lost 8; bases outside the gene matches: 5. The CDR3 sequence: CASSGASGKQYF. The CDR3, as DNA: TGTGCCAGCAGTGGAGCCAGCGGGAAGCAGTACTTC.